The next 15 T cell receptor beta chains were all read from a single sample in a study of cytomegalovirus exposure and HLA in healthy donors. Libraries were prepared by immunoSEQ multiplex PCR; TCRdb keeps only in-frame clonotypes and omits some of them. The sample has 200,000 or so clones, less than 85% seen once. The sequenced material came from PBMCs. The receptors originated from a woman younger than 35 in good health and CMV-seronegative.

The rearrangement joins TRBV6-1 to TRBJ2-5; D gene unclear. Per germline, CDR1 MNHNS and CDR2 SASEGT. V was clipped by 6 bases and J by 3 bases, with 5 bases between them. The CDR3 has 11 residues. The CDR3 sequence is CASSHKETQYF. The CDR3 nucleotides are TGTGCCAGCAGCCACAAAGAGACCCAGTACTTC.

The chain is built from TRBV2 and TRBJ1-1; D is perhaps TRBD1 (5 bases). Trimming shortened V by 2 bases and J by 3 bases, and 16 bases separated the two germline ends. The length of the CDR3 is 16 residues. Germline values: CDR1 SNHLY, CDR2 FYNNEI. CDR3 amino acids: CASSEFKGRGDTEAFF. The CDR3 nucleotides read TGTGCCAGCAGTGAATTCAAGGGGCGCGGGGACACTGAAGCTTTCTTT.

The table lists this clone with a count of one. The chain uses TRBV5-6 and TRBJ2-7; unclear D gene. V was trimmed by 3 bases and J by 3 bases, leaving 10 bases between them. CDR1 and CDR2 from the germline V gene are SGHDT and YYEEEE. This CDR3 comprises 13 residues. The CDR3 here is CASSSLLNYEQYF. In nucleotides, the CDR3 is TGTGCCAGCAGCTCTCTACTAAACTACGAGCAGTACTTC. The entire variable domain, with the rest obtained from reference TRBV5-6 and TRBJ2-7, is as follows: DAGVTQSPTHLIKTRGQQVTLRCSPKSGHDTVSWYQQALGQGPQFIFQYYEEEERQRGNFPDRFSGHQFPNYSSELNVNALLLGDSALYLCASSSLLNYEQYFGPGTRLTVT.

The CDR3 loop reads CASRASGSKVIGELFF. The CDR3 nucleotides are TGTGCCAGCAGGGCTAGCGGGAGTAAGGTCATCGGGGAGCTGTTTTTT. J is TRBJ2-2 and V is TRBV11-2, with TRBD2 identical over 10 bases. The CDR3 spans 16 residues. Looked up from germline, CDR1 is SGHAT and CDR2 is FQNNGV. V lost 6 bases, J lost 7 bases, and 11 bases stayed unmatched. The whole variable domain, remainder taken from reference TRBV11-2 and TRBJ2-2, is EAGVAQSPRYKIIEKRQSVAFWCNPISGHATLYWYQQILGQGPKLLIQFQNNGVVDDSQLPKDRFSAERLKGVDSTLKIQPAKLEDSAVYLCASRASGSKVIGELFFGEGSRLTVL.

This clone was seen only once. The chain uses TRBV5-1 and TRBJ2-7; D not resolved. The germline CDR1 and CDR2 sequences are SGHRS and YFSETQ. CDR3 length: 15 residues. Trimming took 4 bases from V and 0 from J, leaving 14 bases between them. CDR3 DNA: TGCGCCAGCAGCGCTAAGGACGGCTCCTCCTACGAGCAGTACTTC. This encodes CASSAKDGSSYEQYF. The complete variable domain, with remaining parts taken from reference TRBV5-1 and TRBJ2-7, reads KAGVTQTPRYLIKTRGQQVTLSCSPISGHRSVSWYQQTPGQGLQFLFEYFSETQRNKGNFPGRFSGRQFSNSRSEMNVSTLELGDSALYLCASSAKDGSSYEQYFGPGTRLTVT.

The rearrangement uses TRBV5-1 and TRBJ1-2, with a tentative D call TRBD1 (5 bases). This CDR3 is 14 amino acids long. V was clipped by 4 bases and J by 2 bases, with 12 bases between them. CDR1 SGHRS and CDR2 YFSETQ come from the germline V gene. The CDR3 loop reads CASSRDGLNYGYTF. Written as DNA, the CDR3 is TGCGCCAGCAGCAGGGACGGCTTAAACTATGGCTACACCTTC.

With regard to this clone: Other DNA sequences in this sample translate to the same CDR3. The J gene is TRBJ1-1, the V gene TRBV29-1; tentatively, D is TRBD1 (6 bases). Germline assignment: CDR1 SQVTM and CDR2 ANQGSEA. Trimming shortened V by 4 bases and J by 3 bases, and 12 bases separated the two germline ends. The CDR3 has 13 residues. CDR3 in amino acids: CSVGTARDTEAFF. CDR3 sequence (DNA): TGCAGCGTTGGGACAGCCAGGGACACTGAAGCTTTCTTT.

This chain connects TRBV14 to TRBJ1-1; D gene ambiguous. The V end was cut by 4 bases, the J end by 1 base, with 19 bases between. From germline, CDR1 is SGHDN and CDR2 FVKESK. The CDR3 totals 17 residues. In DNA form, the CDR3 reads TGTGCCAGCAGCCCCCTTCTAGGGTTAAGAACGAACACTGAAGCTTTCTTT. Translation: CASSPLLGLRTNTEAFF.

This clone has just one count. The chain carries TRBV15 and TRBJ2-3; TRBD2 matches 11 bases. CDR3 length: 20 residues. The germline V gene has CDR1 LNHNV and CDR2 YYDKDF (reference sequence). Trimming at V came to 0 bases and at J to 5 bases, leaving 16 bases not matched to a gene. CDR3 coding DNA: TGTGCCACCAGCAGAGATGTGTCCCTAGCGGGGGGCAGGACAAGAGATACGCAGTATTTT. Amino acid sequence: CATSRDVSLAGGRTRDTQYF.

This clone occurred once. J is TRBJ1-6 and V is TRBV27, with D perhaps matching TRBD1 (5 bases). Trimming stripped 3 bases from V and 7 bases from J, with 13 bases between. The CDR3 totals 15 residues. Germline CDR1 MNHEY, CDR2 SMNVEV (reference sequence). In DNA, the CDR3 is TGTGCCAGCAGTTTGCGGACACTTGCAAATTCACCCCTCCACTTT. It codes for CASSLRTLANSPLHF.

The chain carries TRBV5-6 and TRBJ1-2, with 7 positions matching TRBD1. Trimming at V came to 4 bases and at J to 8 bases, leaving 17 bases not matched to a gene. The CDR3 length is 16 residues. CDR1 and CDR2 from the germline V gene are SGHDT and YYEEEE. The CDR3 DNA follows: TGTGCCAGCAGCCCGACCACTGACAGGGCCTCTGGGGGCTACACCTTC. Encoded protein: CASSPTTDRASGGYTF.

The chain recombines TRBV10-2 with TRBJ2-7; tentatively, D is TRBD1 (5 bases). This CDR3 spans 12 amino acids. V lost 6 bases and J lost 7, with 13 bases in between. CDR1 is WSHSY and CDR2 is SAAADI in the germline V gene. CDR3 loop: CASRQDLREQYF. The CDR3 region has the DNA TGCGCCAGCAGACAGGATCTCCGGGAGCAGTACTTC.

The chain has TRBV15 and TRBJ2-3; D not certain. This CDR3 is built from 14 residues. Trimming cost V 0 bases and J 8 bases, with 12 bases left between them. Per germline, CDR1 LNHNV and CDR2 YYDKDF (reference sequence). CDR3 nucleotide sequence: TGTGCCACCAGCAGAGAGGGCATCTCCGTTACGCAGTATTTT. Translation gives CATSREGISVTQYF.

The chain carries TRBV4-1 and TRBJ2-7; the D gene is possibly TRBD1 (9 bases). V lost 4 bases, J lost 2 bases, and 21 bases lay in between. The germline V gene has CDR1 MGHRA and CDR2 YSYEKL. The CDR3 runs to 17 residues. The CDR3 nucleotides are TGCGCCAGCAGCCGCAACCCGGGGGGGACAGGGACCTACGAGCAGTACTTC. Protein product: CASSRNPGGTGTYEQYF.

This clone turned up a few times. CDR3 in amino acids: CASTDAAYEQYF. CDR3 in DNA: TGCGCCAGCACGGACGCCGCCTACGAGCAGTACTTC. The chain employs TRBV10-2 and TRBJ2-7; no clear D. CDR3 length: 12 residues. CDR1 and CDR2 (germline): WSHSY, SAAADI. V dropped 7 bases and J dropped 2 bases, with 9 bases sitting between them.